This TCR beta chain was captured by sequencing in a study of blood T cell repertoires in COVID-19. Study in general: Sources were T cells, B-cell-depleted T cells, or PBMCs; the material itself was cDNA or gDNA.

The sample holds a few counts of this clone. As originally analysed: By means of reference gene primer amplification, nucleated cell counts were estimated. Sequencing was performed with immunoSEQ multiplex PCR; in TCRdb, only in-frame clones are kept and a portion is missing. The V and J calls and clone size were taken over from that table, and D and trimming were inferred from the DNA. The sample records roughly 180,000 clones, more than 80% being singletons. In germline, CDR1 is SNHLY, CDR2 FYNNEI. V shed 7 bases and J shed 0 bases, with 12 bases lying between them. The CDR3 is 14 amino acids. The rearrangement uses TRBV2 and TRBJ1-1, with a tentative D call TRBD1 (6 bases). This clonotype was sampled from a woman between 55 and 75 years old with acute or convalescent COVID-19. Specimen: peripheral blood. CDR3 DNA: TGTGCCAGCATATTGGGACAACTGAACACTGAAGCTTTCTTT. This encodes CASILGQLNTEAFF.